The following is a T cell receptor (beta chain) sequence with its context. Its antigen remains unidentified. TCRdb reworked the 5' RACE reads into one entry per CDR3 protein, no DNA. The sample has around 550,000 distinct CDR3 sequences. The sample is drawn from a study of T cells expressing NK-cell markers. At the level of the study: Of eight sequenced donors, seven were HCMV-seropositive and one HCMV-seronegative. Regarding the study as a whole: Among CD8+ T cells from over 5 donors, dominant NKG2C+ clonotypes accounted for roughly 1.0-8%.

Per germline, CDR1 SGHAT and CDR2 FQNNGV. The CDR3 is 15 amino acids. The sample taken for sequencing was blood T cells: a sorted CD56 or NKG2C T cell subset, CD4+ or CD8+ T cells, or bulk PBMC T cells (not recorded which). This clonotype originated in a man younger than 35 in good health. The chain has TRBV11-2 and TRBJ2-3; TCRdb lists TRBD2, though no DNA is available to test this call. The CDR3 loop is CASSFSGSRGDTQYF. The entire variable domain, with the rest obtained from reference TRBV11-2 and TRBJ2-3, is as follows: EAGVAQSPRYKIIEKRQSVAFWCNPISGHATLYWYQQILGQGPKLLIQFQNNGVVDDSQLPKDRFSAERLKGVDSTLKIQPAKLEDSAVYLCASSFSGSRGDTQYFGPGTRLTVL.